This TCR beta chain was recorded in a study of cytomegalovirus exposure and HLA in healthy donors (dated 2017 in TCRdb). Concerning the study at large: An earlier analysis of approximately 640 of the donors reported about 290 Gb of sequence data and around 120 million unique TCR beta sequences from 190 million or so T cells. An early release covering around 630 HLA-typed donors comprised approximately 300 gigabases of sequencing data and tens of millions of unique TCR sequences. Of the roughly 410 genotyped donors, 70% to 90% were placed in the genetic ancestry cluster associated with self-reported Caucasian donors. The study aimed to test whether signatures of past pathogen exposure could be identified by cataloging public T cell receptors. Using immunosequencing, the study profiled T cell repertoires from 500 to 800 subjects and related those repertoires to cytomegalovirus serostatus. Besides the first cohort of about 730 subjects, a separate validation cohort made up of around 120 different subjects was used. High-throughput TCR immunosequencing, statistical association of individual TCRs with disease status, and machine learning were combined to predict cytomegalovirus infection status. A later analysis re-examined previously published TCR beta repertoires from more than 650 donors and added high-resolution HLA genotyping to investigate patterns of TCR occurrence. In the later analysis, no new phenotypic data were used to find candidate immune exposures; instead, reliance was placed on TCR beta sequences and their occurrence across donors. In an earlier analysis of a few hundred of the donors, high-throughput TCR beta sequencing was used to judge whether each TCR beta V gene segment behaved as functional or pseudogenic. Donor age, sex, ethnicity and CMV serostatus were collected together with the repertoire data. Genome-wide SNP genotypes for about 60% of the roughly 670 donors were used in a later genetic analysis, which treated that subset as a discovery cohort. Every discovery cohort repertoire had been produced on one sequencing platform. HLA typing included class I and class II loci at four-digit resolution. Typing coverage varied by locus: roughly 629-640 donors for A, B, C, DRB1 and DQB1; 522 for DQA1; approximately 570 for DPA1; 450 to 480 for DPB1. Four or five DR-DQ haplotypes were handled as single units for association and clustering, since linkage in the cohort was strong. Among over 350 genotyped donors of the cohort, an average of roughly 240,000 unique TCR beta nucleotide sequences were sequenced per donor, around a sixth of them non-productive. Paper-wide results and their limitations: Sequencing depth was assumed to be roughly uniform across donors in the presence/absence analyses, though that assumption may not hold. Most TCR sequences were observed very rarely across donors, whereas some public TCRs were present in many individuals. In a later genetic analysis, a missense DCLRE1C variant was associated with V-gene and J-gene trimming of TCR beta chains, and the association was replicated in an independent cohort. Strong co-occurrence of HLA alleles, especially DR and DQ, made assigning TCR associations to individual alleles difficult. In a later analysis, the rate of TCR association differed among HLA loci, with DRB1 alleles having the most associated TCRs and HLA-C alleles having the fewest. A further reported finding was that TCR beta sequences accurately predicted the HLA-A and HLA-B alleles for most subjects in the first cohort. A later analysis found that HLA-associated TCR beta chains were more clonally expanded and had lower generation probabilities than equally common non-associated chains. A cluster of highly shared sequence variants was judged likely to represent a technical artifact of the sequencing pipeline. Some IMGT-functional V segments, including TRBV6-2 and TRBV6-3, could not be distinguished by the 87-base-pair reads and were therefore excluded. HLA typing was unavailable for some donors at each locus, so association tests used only the typed subset. The authors suggested that the approach could potentially be generalized to other disease states and immunological phenotypes. Broadly in line with IMGT annotations, most TCR beta V segments showed up in productive rearrangements about 87% or about 30% of the time in an earlier analysis of 450 to 600 of the donors. In both the original and validation cohorts, the classifier was reported to diagnose cytomegalovirus status with high specificity and sensitivity. The study listed around 160 TCR beta chains as associated with cytomegalovirus. Correlated functional status among segregating V segments might reflect linkage disequilibrium, but an unknown experimental factor could not be ruled out. In a later analysis, more than 15,000 TCR beta sequences were associated with specific HLA alleles at a false discovery rate of 0.05. In vitro tests confirmed that a few of the cytomegalovirus-associated TCR beta chains recognize cytomegalovirus antigens. Only TCR beta chains were sequenced in this cohort, and the absence of alpha or paired-chain data limited detectable features. Several of the top co-occurrence clusters appeared to be linked to parvovirus B19, influenza, CMV and Epstein-Barr virus, according to a later analysis. In a later analysis, most CMV-associated TCR beta chains were found to appear HLA-restricted, with HLA associations seemingly driven largely by CMV exposure. Because counts were too low, roughly 17 rarely observed V segments, including chromosome 9 orphons, were left out of the earlier analysis of 500 to 750 of the donors. Compared with the approximately 720-donor mean, donors in an Asian-associated ancestry cluster had fewer N-insertions in productive TCRs, according to a later genetic analysis. CMV serostatus was the only immune exposure information available for the cohort.

V is clipped by 7 bases and J by 3 bases, and the sequence between their germline boundaries is 20 bases long. The CDR3 spans 15 residues, from the cysteine through the phenylalanine. Here the CDR3 DNA is all that survives: 45 bases in frame from base 1. In the germline V gene, CDR1 corresponds to SGHDT and CDR2 to YYEEEE. The cohort comprised around 700 healthy bone marrow donors. At the time of sampling, every cohort member was nominally healthy, though immune exposures that went unrecorded were likely present. The donor was CMV seronegative and belonged to the group of around 400 seronegative cohort members. Every donor gave a peripheral blood sample, and the peripheral blood mononuclear cells from that sample were used for TCR beta sequencing. Genomic DNA extraction from the blood cell samples was performed with the Qiagen DNeasy Blood Extraction Kit. In this sample, this clone turned up a few times. The target of this receptor is not known. Per-nucleotide qualities are absent, and no much larger clonotype sits a single base away.

Library preparation used the immunoSEQ multiplex PCR assay. For the multiplex PCR, a mixture combining 60 forward primers for TCR Vbeta segments and 13 reverse primers for TCR Jbeta segments was used. The CDR3 region of rearranged TCR beta genes was amplified from genomic DNA with a multiplex PCR assay. On the Illumina HiSeq System, the amplified TCR beta libraries were sequenced as 87-base-pair reads. As for the original processing: A later analysis tallied around 87 million unique TCR beta chains across the 666 repertoires, and about 12 million of those chains were shared by two or more donors. A nearest-neighbor algorithm error-corrected the raw reads and collapsed the reads into unique sequences, merging closely related sequences to remove PCR and sequencing errors. V, D and J gene segments were assigned by aligning CDR3 sequences to IMGT reference sequences. For a sequence to be retained, at least a six-nucleotide match to both a V gene segment and a J gene segment was required. A rearrangement was called productive if the CDR3 had no stop codons and remained in frame with V and J, and every other rearrangement was called non-productive. CDR3 was defined according to IMGT convention as the region running from the second conserved V-encoded cysteine to the conserved J-encoded phenylalanine. The earlier analysis of some 540 of the donors excluded any sequence lacking an unambiguous match to a single V gene segment. An earlier analysis of several hundred of the donors called V segments functional above 56.7% productive rearrangements and segregating when the between-donor standard deviation exceeded 5%. A statistical classification framework was built for diagnosing cytomegalovirus status from the catalog of TCR beta chain sequences. In a later analysis, V and J genes were assigned by comparing TCR nucleotide sequences against IMGT/GENE-DB human TR gene sequences. In a later analysis, CDR3 sequences and most-parsimonious VDJ recombination scenarios were assigned using the TCRdist pipeline. A later analysis defined each TCR beta chain by its CDR3 amino acid sequence plus V-gene family, and excluded reads lacking a unique V-gene family. A later analysis removed roughly 590 highly shared, low-generation-probability nucleotide sequences to deal with suspected cross-contamination and a sequencing artifact. A later analysis calculated a clonal expansion index for each public chain from normalized within-repertoire ranks of inferred template counts. In a later analysis, generation probabilities were computed using a VDJ recombination model fitted to out-of-frame rearrangements, and the results were checked against IGoR. In a later analysis, TCR-TCR, TCR-HLA and TCR-CMV co-occurrence was scored with hypergeometric tests, and a repertoire-size bias correction was applied to TCR pairs. A later analysis estimated false discovery rates by permuting HLA or CMV assignments 20 times. In a later analysis, co-occurring TCRs were grouped using DBSCAN, with TCRdist sequence similarity added in when clustering inside HLA-allele-positive subsets. Co-occurrence clustering excluded repertoires with fewer than 30,000 or more than 120,000 public chains, plus five with anomalous nucleotide sharing. TCRdb holds this immuneACCESS table with in-frame rearrangements only. Some clones are missing; in checked studies, unresolved V genes explain under half, and the rest has no known cause. For V, J and clone size, that table is used; D and trimming come from the DNA. The sample records around 97,000 clones, around 72% of which are singletons. The top ten hold over 3% of the sample.

Material: PBMCs. The receptor comes from a man between 35 and 55 years old in good health and CMV-seronegative. Recombination joined TRBV5-6 with TRBJ2-7; the D region possibly corresponds to TRBD1 (6 bases align). The CDR3 region reads CASLGQQRGYYEQYF. The DNA reads TGTGCCAGCTTAGGACAGCAAAGAGGTTACTACGAGCAGTACTTC.